This T cell receptor beta chain derives from a study of shared clonotypes between healthy human individuals. Study-wide context: The donor pool was made up of a couple of women and a few men aged 18 to 49. Three CD4 naive, three CD4 memory, two CD8 naive and one CD8 memory plate were used per donor.

Findings and caveats of the study: Blood was the only sampled material, and tissue repertoires likely differ.

Produced via immunoSEQ multiplex PCR; TCRdb's table is partial and in-frame only. The table lists millions of clones, 93% of them singletons. Only one count was recorded for this clone. Antigen: not known. Within Nashville, Tennessee resided all donors, each a Caucasian adult. V was cut by 2 bases and J by 6 bases, with 16 bases left in between. Germline values: CDR1 SNHLY, CDR2 FYNNEI. The CDR3 totals 16 residues. Sequenced material: naive CD4+ T cells from PBMCs. The subset is: CD45RA+ positively selected. The source is a man in his late teens or twenties in good health. Some clones in this sample may be carry-over from other donors' samples. The chain carries TRBV2 and TRBJ1-4, with no clear D. The CDR3 DNA is TGTGCCAGCAGTGAAAATTCGGCCAGACTCTATGAAAAACTGTTTTTT. Translating gives CASSENSARLYEKLFF.